This T cell receptor beta chain was captured by sequencing in a study of PD-L1 blockade in urothelial cancer. Across the study: Blood analysis took place 3 weeks (second dose) and 6 weeks after treatment start.

Data came from immunoSEQ multiplex PCR; TCRdb stores just in-frame clones and leaves some out. The profile covers roughly 36,000 clones, with roughly 91% appearing a single time and about 1.9% taken by the ten largest. Germline V lookup: CDR1 SGDLS, CDR2 YYNGEE. The germline V and J ends were trimmed by 0 bases and 5 bases, with 14 bases remaining between them. The CDR3 has 16 amino acids. The rearrangement uses TRBV9 and TRBJ2-2, with D maybe TRBD2 (6 bases). The starting material was PBMCs, obtained around atezolizumab (anti-PD-L1) treatment. The clonotype comes from a man between 60 and 75 years old with urothelial cancer. In DNA form, the CDR3 reads TGTGCCAGCAGCGTAGCGGGGGACTCGAGTACCGGGGAGCTGTTTTTT. This gives the protein CASSVAGDSSTGELFF.